This TCR beta chain comes out of a study of human T cells and chemical hapten exposure. The study's findings and limits: TCRs at a frequency above 1 in 1000 stayed unchanged with DPC sensitization.

Comments on this clonotype: Its specificity is unknown.

The CDR3 spans 16 residues. The V gene's germline CDR1 is SEHNR and CDR2 FQNEAQ (reference sequence). Losses at the gene ends were 3 bases for V and 10 bases for J; bases not matched to a gene: 11. Total RNA extraction was carried out from unfractionated whole blood. Individual cDNA molecules in this library carried unique molecular identifiers. In the original processing: The median was about 96,000 TCRs per sample, ranging about 20,000 to 690,600. From the reads, TCRdb called clonotypes with MiXCR, one entry per CDR3 protein. These V and J calls are TCRdb output, not the study's own analysis. The sample includes about 120,000 distinct CDR3 sequences, over 7% of them seen just once.

Specimen: whole blood. The V call is TRBV7-9, the J call TRBJ2-1; TRBD2 agrees at 11 bases. The clonotype was recovered from a human donor in good health. Some clones in this sample may be carry-over from other donors' samples. CDR3 protein: CASSLAETSGGEEQFF. DNA of the CDR3: TGTGCCAGCAGCTTGGCCGAAACTAGCGGGGGCGAGGAGCAGTTCTTC.